This TCR beta chain originates from a study of Graves' ophthalmopathy and Graves' hyperthyroidism. The sequenced template was RNA, covering the TCR beta CDR3 region. First-round RT-PCR employed HTBI primers, with a second-round multiplex PCR after it. TCRdb re-called the multiplex PCR reads through MiXCR, storing one row per CDR3 protein. This sample has 300,000 to 400,000 distinct CDR3 sequences, with about a sixth found just once. This CDR3 region has 15 residues. Trimming cost V 6 bases and J 6 bases; bases outside gene matches: 13. Germline values: CDR1 DFQATT, CDR2 SNEGSKA (reference sequence). This clonotype showed up many times.

The receptor's source is an adult man with Graves' ophthalmopathy. The J gene is TRBJ1-2, the V gene TRBV20-1; 10 nucleotides agree with TRBD1. Sequenced sample: peripheral blood. The CDR3: CSAWDRGLLVHGYTF. CDR3 nucleotide sequence: TGCAGTGCGTGGGACAGGGGCCTCCTGGTTCATGGCTACACCTTC.